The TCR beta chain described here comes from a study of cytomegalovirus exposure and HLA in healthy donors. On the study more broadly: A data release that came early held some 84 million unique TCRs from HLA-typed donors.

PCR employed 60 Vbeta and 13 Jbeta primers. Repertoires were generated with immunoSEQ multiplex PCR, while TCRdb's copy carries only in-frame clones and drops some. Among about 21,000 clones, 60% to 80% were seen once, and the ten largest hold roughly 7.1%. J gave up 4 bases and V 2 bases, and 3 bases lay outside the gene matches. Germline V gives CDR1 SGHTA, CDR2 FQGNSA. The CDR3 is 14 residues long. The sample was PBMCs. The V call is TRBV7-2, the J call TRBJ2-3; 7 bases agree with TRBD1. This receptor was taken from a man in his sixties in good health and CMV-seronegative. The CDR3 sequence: CASSLSQGADTQYF. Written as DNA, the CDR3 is TGTGCCAGCAGCTTAAGTCAGGGGGCAGATACGCAGTATTTT.